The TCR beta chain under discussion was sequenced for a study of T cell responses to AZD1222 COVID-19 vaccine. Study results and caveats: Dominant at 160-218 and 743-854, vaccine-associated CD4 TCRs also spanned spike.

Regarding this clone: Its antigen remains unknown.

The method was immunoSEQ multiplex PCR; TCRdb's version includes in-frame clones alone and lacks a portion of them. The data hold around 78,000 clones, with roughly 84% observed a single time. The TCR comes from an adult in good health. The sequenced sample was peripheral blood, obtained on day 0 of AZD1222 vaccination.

CDR3 amino acids: CASSPPGTSGSYEQYF. CDR3 DNA: TGTGCCAGCTCACCGCCCGGGACTAGCGGCTCCTACGAGCAGTACTTC. The V gene is TRBV18, the J gene TRBJ2-7; 11 nucleotides match TRBD2. J gave up 0 bases and V 3 bases, and 4 bases lay outside the gene matches. CDR1 and CDR2 from the germline V gene are KGHSH and LQKENI. This CDR3 has 16 amino acids.